Listed below are T cell receptor beta chains from one sample, sequenced in a study of graft-versus-host responses after intestinal transplantation. TCRdb's copy holds only in-frame clones and misses some; the assay was immunoSEQ multiplex PCR. The sample has more than 70,000 clones, approximately 87% seen once. Which antigens these TCRs recognize remains unknown. This specimen was unstimulated CD4+ T cells sorted from spleen or lymph node cells, taken before intestinal transplant. The receptors shown here come from a human donor who received an intestinal transplant. CDR3s include the opening cysteine and the closing phenylalanine or tryptophan. Each record gives: J gene, clone size, D gene, V gene, CDR3 protein, CDR3 DNA. The D gene is left open where the match is weak. For some rows the clone size is stated as once, few or many, or as a class when expanded; others skip it.

J: TRBJ1-1; size: NA; D: NA; V: TRBV5-1; CDR3: CASSFGQNTEAFF; DNA: TGCGCCAGCAGCTTCGGACAGAACACTGAAGCTTTCTTT
J: TRBJ1-2; size: NA; D: NA; V: TRBV9; CDR3: CASSQQFQGYTF; DNA: TGTGCCAGCAGTCAACAGTTCCAGGGCTACACCTTC
J: TRBJ1-3; size: NA; D: TRBD1; V: TRBV12-5; CDR3: CASGLGPPAGTGGRPGNTIYF; DNA: TGTGCTAGTGGTTTGGGGCCCCCAGCAGGGACAGGGGGACGGCCTGGAAACACCATATATTTT
J: TRBJ2-3; size: NA; D: TRBD2; V: TRBV7-7; CDR3: CASSLGGLADTQYF; DNA: TGTGCTAGCAGCTTAGGCGGACTAGCAGATACGCAGTATTTT
J: TRBJ2-7; size: NA; D: TRBD2; V: TRBV27; CDR3: CASSLLPPGTSYSYEQYF; DNA: TGTGCCAGCAGTTTACTCCCTCCCGGGACTAGTTATTCCTACGAGCAGTACTTC
J: TRBJ1-2; size: NA; D: NA; V: TRBV4-1; CDR3: CASSLAAGAYGYTF; DNA: TGCGCCAGCAGCCTAGCCGCAGGGGCCTATGGCTACACCTTC
J: TRBJ1-6; size: NA; D: NA; V: TRBV7-9; CDR3: CASSLDSNNSPLHF; DNA: TGTGCCAGCAGCTTGGACAGTAATAATTCACCCCTCCACTTT
J: TRBJ2-1; size: NA; D: NA; V: TRBV10-1; CDR3: CASSAAGPYNEQFF; DNA: TGCGCCAGCAGTGCGGCGGGTCCCTACAATGAGCAGTTCTTC
J: TRBJ1-5; size: NA; D: NA; V: TRBV2; CDR3: CASMRGAGGNQPQHF; DNA: TGTGCCAGCATGAGGGGGGCGGGGGGCAATCAGCCCCAGCATTTT
J: TRBJ1-6; size: once; D: NA; V: TRBV5-1; CDR3: CASRSGTGNSPLHF; DNA: TGCGCCAGCAGATCCGGGACTGGCAATTCACCCCTCCACTTT
J: TRBJ1-5; size: NA; D: NA; V: TRBV10-3; CDR3: CAISATRDQPQHF; DNA: TGTGCCATCAGTGCCACCCGGGATCAGCCCCAGCATTTT
J: TRBJ1-1; size: NA; D: TRBD1; V: TRBV27; CDR3: CASSPDRGRSEAFF; DNA: TGTGCCAGCAGCCCCGACAGGGGGAGATCTGAAGCTTTCTTT
J: TRBJ1-6; size: NA; D: TRBD1; V: TRBV15; CDR3: CATSRWGARDRVESPLHF; DNA: TGTGCCACCAGCAGATGGGGGGCACGGGACAGGGTGGAATCACCCCTCCACTTT
J: TRBJ2-7; size: NA; D: NA; V: TRBV29-1; CDR3: CSVELDRTYEQYF; DNA: TGCAGCGTTGAACTGGACAGAACCTACGAGCAGTACTTC
J: TRBJ1-1; size: NA; D: NA; V: TRBV2; CDR3: CAPQEGPDTEAFF; DNA: TGTGCCCCCCAGGAGGGGCCGGACACTGAAGCTTTCTTT
J: TRBJ2-7; size: NA; D: TRBD2; V: TRBV5-1; CDR3: CASSGGTSESSYEQYF; DNA: TGCGCCAGCAGCGGCGGGACTAGCGAGAGCTCCTACGAGCAGTACTTC
J: TRBJ1-2; size: NA; D: NA; V: TRBV19; CDR3: CASSIVRDYGYTF; DNA: TGTGCCAGTAGTATAGTGCGGGACTATGGCTACACCTTC
J: TRBJ2-1; size: NA; D: NA; V: TRBV6-1; CDR3: CASVREAGYNEQFF; DNA: TGTGCCAGCGTGAGGGAGGCGGGCTACAATGAGCAGTTCTTC
J: TRBJ2-7; size: NA; D: TRBD1; V: TRBV19; CDR3: CASSNTPPGQGYEQYF; DNA: TGTGCCAGTAGCAACACCCCCCCGGGACAGGGATACGAGCAGTACTTC
J: TRBJ2-1; size: NA; D: TRBD2; V: TRBV4-1; CDR3: CASSQGASGGRGHEQFF; DNA: TGCGCCAGCAGCCAAGGGGCTAGCGGGGGGCGTGGGCATGAGCAGTTCTTC
J: TRBJ1-1; size: few; D: NA; V: TRBV5-6; CDR3: CASSRTPNTEAFF; DNA: TGTGCCAGCAGCAGGACACCGAACACTGAAGCTTTCTTT
J: TRBJ2-2; size: NA; D: NA; V: TRBV2; CDR3: CASSARVNTGELFF; DNA: TGTGCCAGCAGTGCCAGGGTGAACACCGGGGAGCTGTTTTTT
J: TRBJ1-2; size: NA; D: NA; V: TRBV6-1; CDR3: CATRGSPIYGYTF; DNA: TGTGCCACCAGGGGCTCGCCAATCTATGGCTACACCTTC
J: TRBJ1-1; size: NA; D: NA; V: TRBV6-5; CDR3: CASSYGIAAAGTEAFF; DNA: TGTGCCAGCAGTTATGGAATCGCGGCGGCGGGGACTGAAGCTTTCTTT
J: TRBJ1-5; size: NA; D: TRBD1; V: TRBV11-2; CDR3: CASSPDRGNQPQHF; DNA: TGTGCCAGCAGCCCGGACAGGGGTAATCAGCCCCAGCATTTT
J: TRBJ2-1; size: NA; D: TRBD2; V: TRBV2; CDR3: CASTRGVAGGAYNEQFF; DNA: TGTGCCAGCACCAGAGGGGTAGCGGGGGGCGCGTACAATGAGCAGTTCTTC
J: TRBJ1-4; size: NA; D: NA; V: TRBV23-1; CDR3: CASSRRESQNEKLFF; DNA: TGCGCCAGCAGCCGCAGGGAATCCCAAAATGAAAAACTGTTTTTT
J: TRBJ1-4; size: NA; D: NA; V: TRBV7-9; CDR3: CASSFGGSTNEKLFF; DNA: TGTGCCAGCAGCTTCGGTGGTTCAACTAATGAAAAACTGTTTTTT
J: TRBJ1-2; size: NA; D: TRBD1; V: TRBV18; CDR3: CASSLGTGKLSDYGYTF; DNA: TGTGCCAGCTCACTCGGGACAGGGAAATTGAGCGACTATGGCTACACCTTC